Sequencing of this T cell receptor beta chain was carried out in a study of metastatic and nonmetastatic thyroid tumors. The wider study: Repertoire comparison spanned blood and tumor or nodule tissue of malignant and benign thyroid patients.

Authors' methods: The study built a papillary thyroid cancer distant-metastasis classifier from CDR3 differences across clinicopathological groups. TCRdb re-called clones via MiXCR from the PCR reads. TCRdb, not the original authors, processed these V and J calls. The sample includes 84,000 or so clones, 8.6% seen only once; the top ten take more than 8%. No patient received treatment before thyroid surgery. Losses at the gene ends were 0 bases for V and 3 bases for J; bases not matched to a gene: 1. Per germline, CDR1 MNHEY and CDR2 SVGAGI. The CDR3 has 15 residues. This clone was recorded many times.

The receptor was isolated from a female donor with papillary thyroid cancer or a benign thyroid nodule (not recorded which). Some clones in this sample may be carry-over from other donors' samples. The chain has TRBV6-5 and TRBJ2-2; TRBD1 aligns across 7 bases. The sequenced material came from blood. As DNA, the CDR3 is TGTGCCAGCAGTTACTCGGGACAGTACACCGGGGAGCTGTTTTTT. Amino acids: CASSYSGQYTGELFF.